Presented here are 30 T cell receptor beta chains from one specimen sequenced in a study of T cells in Graves' hyperthyroidism and ophthalmopathy. TCR beta CDR3 sequences were amplified from RNA transcripts. HTBI primers were used for first-round RT-PCR of the TCR CDR3. TCRdb re-called the multiplex PCR reads with MiXCR, one entry per CDR3 protein. The repertoire consists of hundreds of thousands of distinct CDR3 sequences, with roughly 13% occurring once and the leading ten covering roughly 8.3%. The specimen was blood. The receptors here all came from a woman between 18 and 29 years old with Graves' hyperthyroidism.

About this clonotype itself: One end of the junction varies from germline; a read error may be responsible. The chain employs TRBV14 and TRBJ1-1; D not resolved. The germline gives CDR1 SGHDN, CDR2 FVKESK. This CDR3 has 13 amino acids. The CDR3 bases are TGTGCCAGCAGCCAGGGATTGCGGACTGGAGCTTTCTTT. This encodes CASSQGLRTGAFF.

There are many counts of this clonotype. The rearrangement joins TRBV11-2 to TRBJ1-2; 8 bases match TRBD1. The ends lost 2 bases at V and 4 bases at J; junction bases unmatched: 15. CDR3 size: 18 residues. Germline-derived CDR1 and CDR2 are SGHAT and FQNNGV. CDR3 sequence (DNA): TGTGCCAGCAGCTTAATTACCGGGACAGGCCGCGGGTCCTATGGCTACACCTTC. It specifies CASSLITGTGRGSYGYTF.

Many counts were recorded for this clonotype. V usage is TRBV12-3 or TRBV12-4 and J usage is TRBJ2-6, with D perhaps matching TRBD1 (5 bases). V lost 2 bases and J 4 bases, leaving 18 bases between the germline ends. The length of the CDR3 is 18 residues. Written as DNA, the CDR3 is TGTGCCAGCAGTTTAAGGGGCCCAATTTCGGGCGGGGCCAACGTCCTGACTTTC. This gives the protein CASSLRGPISGGANVLTF.

This clonotype appeared many times. The chain is built from TRBV6-5 and TRBJ2-7; D is ambiguous. The CDR3 is made up of 15 amino acids. V lost 0 bases, J lost 2 bases, and 11 bases lay in between. Germline V gives CDR1 MNHEY, CDR2 SVGAGI. Written as DNA, the CDR3 is TGTGCCAGCAGTTACTCGTCTCGGTCGCCCTACGAGCAGTACTTC. This gives the protein CASSYSSRSPYEQYF.

This clonotype has ten or more counts. The chain joins TRBV24-1 to TRBJ1-2; 7 bases are shared with TRBD1. The CDR3 runs 14 residues. CDR1 and CDR2 from the germline V gene are KGHDR and SFDVKD. J lost 3 bases, V lost 4 bases, and 4 bases had no gene match. CDR3 residues: CATSDTGVDYGYTF. DNA for the CDR3: TGTGCCACCAGTGACACAGGGGTGGACTATGGCTACACCTTC.

V usage is TRBV18 and J usage is TRBJ1-2; possible D gene TRBD1, 5 bases. The V end was cut by 4 bases, the J end by 4 bases, with 19 bases between. Germline loops: CDR1 KGHSH, CDR2 LQKENI. This CDR3 region has 16 residues. The CDR3 loop reads CASSQSTGRASYGYTF. CDR3 coding DNA: TGTGCCAGCTCACAGAGCACAGGTCGGGCTAGCTATGGCTACACCTTC. The full variable domain, its missing parts supplied by reference TRBV18 and TRBJ1-2, is NAGVMQNPRHLVRRRGQEARLRCSPMKGHSHVYWYRQLPEEGLKFMVYLQKENIIDESGMPKERFSAEFPKEGPSILRIQQVVRGDSAAYFCASSQSTGRASYGYTFGSGTRLTVV.

The V and J genes are TRBV29-1 and TRBJ1-2; D ambiguous. The ends were cut back, 1 base at V and 8 bases at J, with 8 bases in the middle. Germline V gene sequence: CDR1 SQVTM, CDR2 ANQGSEA. The CDR3 extends over 11 amino acids. Here the CDR3 reads CSVEVVRGYTF. CDR3 sequence (DNA): TGCAGCGTTGAAGTAGTAAGAGGCTACACCTTC.

There are many counts of this clonotype. The chain links TRBV24-1 to TRBJ2-1; tentative D call: TRBD2 (6 bases). This CDR3 comprises 18 residues. V gave up 4 bases and J gave up 6 bases, with 24 bases separating them. CDR1 is KGHDR and CDR2 is SFDVKD in the germline V gene. Here the CDR3 DNA reads TGTGCCACCAGTGACCCCCTTAGGTTGTCGGGAGACAGCAATGAGCAGTTCTTC. As protein: CATSDPLRLSGDSNEQFF.

The table lists this clonotype with many counts. The chain employs TRBV18 and TRBJ1-1, with unresolved D. The V end was cut by 2 bases, the J end by 4 bases, with 2 bases between. The CDR3 loop spans 11 amino acids. CDR1 is KGHSH, CDR2 LQKENI, per germline. The CDR3 bases are TGTGCCAGCTCACCAGTCACTGAAGCTTTCTTT. Translated, it gives CASSPVTEAFF. The full variable domain, its missing parts supplied by reference TRBV18 and TRBJ1-1, is NAGVMQNPRHLVRRRGQEARLRCSPMKGHSHVYWYRQLPEEGLKFMVYLQKENIIDESGMPKERFSAEFPKEGPSILRIQQVVRGDSAAYFCASSPVTEAFFGQGTRLTVV.

The sample holds many counts of this clonotype. The chain couples TRBV28 to TRBJ2-3, with D hard to call. This CDR3 is 13 amino acids long. V lost 5 bases and J 7 bases, leaving 13 bases between the germline ends. CDR1 is MDHEN, CDR2 SYDVKM, per germline. The DNA of the CDR3 is TGTGCCAGCAGTCCCATCTACAGCAATACGCAGTATTTT. This codes for CASSPIYSNTQYF.

The V call is TRBV6-1, the J call TRBJ2-5; 15 nucleotides line up with TRBD2. Germline trimming cut 7 bases from V and 5 bases from J; bases unmatched to any gene: 8. CDR3 length: 16 residues. Germline V CDR1 and CDR2: MNHNS, SASEGT. The CDR3 DNA sequence: TGTGCCAGCACCCCCGGACTAGCGGGAGGGGTTGAGACCCAGTACTTC. Its protein is CASTPGLAGGVETQYF.

This clonotype was recorded at least ten times. The genes are TRBV11-2 and TRBJ2-2; D is unresolved. The V end lost 5 bases, the J end lost 2 bases, and 9 bases lay between the germline ends. CDR3 length equals 14 residues. CDR1 is SGHAT and CDR2 is FQNNGV in the germline V gene. CDR3 sequence (DNA): TGTGCCAGCAGCCCGTTCTCCAACACCGGGGAGCTGTTTTTT. It encodes CASSPFSNTGELFF.

In its sample, this clonotype was seen once. The V and J genes are TRBV12-3 or TRBV12-4 and TRBJ1-5, with D possibly matching TRBD1 (5 bases). The CDR3 has 13 residues. Trimming left V 5 bases short and J 5 bases short, with 10 bases between. CDR3 protein: CASSRQRYQPQHF. CDR3 DNA: TGTGCCAGCAGTAGACAGCGTTATCAGCCCCAGCATTTT.

CDR3 amino acids: CASSRLDRGGGTGELFF. Written as DNA, the CDR3 is TGTGCCAGCAGCCGCCTGGACAGGGGCGGGGGCACCGGGGAGCTGTTTTTT. The chain recombines TRBV4-2 with TRBJ2-2; TRBD1 aligns across 9 bases. The CDR3 is made up of 17 amino acids. Germline loops: CDR1 LGHNA, CDR2 YNFKEQ. V dropped 4 bases and J dropped 4; count of bases not matched to a gene: 10.

This clonotype was seen repeatedly, ten times or more. The chain has TRBV28 and TRBJ1-3; no definite D call. In germline, CDR1 is MDHEN, CDR2 SYDVKM. V was shortened by 5 bases and J by 1 base, with 9 bases between the two germline ends. This CDR3 spans 14 amino acids. DNA for the CDR3: TGTGCCAGCAGTCCTCGGAGGTCTGGAAACACCATATATTTT. Encoded protein: CASSPRRSGNTIYF.

There are many counts of this clonotype. The chain employs TRBV11-2 and TRBJ2-3; D may be TRBD1 or TRBD2 (5 bases each). With 1 base removed from V and 6 bases from J, the gap between germline ends came to 14 bases. The CDR3 contains 15 residues. Germline V gene sequence: CDR1 SGHAT, CDR2 FQNNGV. The CDR3 sequence: CASSLGPDWGDTQYF. The CDR3 DNA sequence: TGTGCCAGCAGCTTAGGTCCAGATTGGGGGGATACGCAGTATTTT.

This clonotype was detected ten times or more. Written as DNA, the CDR3 is TGTGCCAGCACCCAAGGACAGGGGGCGGCCAATGAGCAGTTCTTC. Translation gives CASTQGQGAANEQFF. The rearrangement links TRBV6-2 or TRBV6-3 to TRBJ2-1, with 11 bases matching TRBD1. The germline gives CDR1 MNHEY, CDR2 SVGEGT. The trim removed 7 bases at V and 6 bases at J, leaving 8 bases unmatched. The CDR3 has 15 amino acids.

The rearrangement uses TRBV6-6 and TRBJ1-5, with no clear D. Germline V gives CDR1 MNHNY, CDR2 SVGAGI (reference sequence). There are 15 residues in the CDR3. Trimming left V 0 bases short and J 0 bases short, with 6 bases between. In DNA form, the CDR3 reads TGTGCCAGCAGTTACTCCCAGCTTAGCAATCAGCCCCAGCATTTT. Translated, it gives CASSYSQLSNQPQHF.

J is TRBJ2-1 and V is TRBV7-9; D ambiguous. The CDR3 consists of 16 residues. Germline CDR1 is SEHNR and CDR2 is FQNEAQ (reference sequence). The ends were cut back, 1 base at V and 0 bases at J, with 10 bases in the middle. The CDR3 DNA sequence: TGTGCCAGCAGCTTAGGAAAGGGCCCCTCCTACAATGAGCAGTTCTTC. Protein product: CASSLGKGPSYNEQFF.

This clonotype was detected ten times or more. This sequence joins TRBV6-2 or TRBV6-3 and TRBJ2-1, with 7 bases lining up with TRBD2. CDR1 MNHEY and CDR2 SVGEGT come from the germline V gene. CDR3 length equals 13 residues. Trimming removed 7 bases from V and 10 bases from J; junction bases left unmatched: 10. The CDR3 DNA reads as TGTGCCAGCACCACCCCCCCCGGGGGGGAGCAGTTCTTC. This gives the protein CASTTPPGGEQFF.

This chain uses TRBV6-1 with TRBJ2-2, with 7 nucleotides matching TRBD1. The J segment lost 4 bases and the V segment lost 3 bases, leaving 8 bases of the junction unmatched. Germline V gene sequence: CDR1 MNHNS, CDR2 SASEGT. The CDR3 is 16 residues long. In DNA, the CDR3 is TGTGCCAGCAGTGATACGGGACAGCGTACCACCGGGGAGCTGTTTTTT. Protein product: CASSDTGQRTTGELFF.

The V call is TRBV6-1, the J call TRBJ1-4; weak D call: TRBD1 (5 bases). The germline V and J ends were trimmed by 5 bases and 7 bases, with 20 bases remaining between them. CDR3 size: 16 residues. Germline CDR1 is MNHNS and CDR2 is SASEGT. Here the CDR3 DNA reads TGTGCCAGCAGTCCCACCTACGGGGGAGAAGGTGAAAAACTGTTTTTT. Amino acids: CASSPTYGGEGEKLFF.

The chain employs TRBV4-3 and TRBJ2-1; D tentatively reads TRBD1 or TRBD2 (5 bases each). The CDR3 length is 19 residues. V was pared by 1 base and J by 3 bases, with 22 bases between. Germline V gene data show CDR1 as LGHNA and CDR2 as YSLEER. The CDR3 protein is CASSQAGPTERSYYNEQFF. The CDR3 DNA is TGCGCCAGCAGCCAAGCGGGGCCGACGGAGCGGTCCTACTACAATGAGCAGTTCTTC.

This clonotype occurred many times. The rearrangement links TRBV6-2 or TRBV6-3 to TRBJ2-1; no definite D call. CDR3 length equals 11 residues. Trimming took 2 bases from V and 10 from J, leaving 6 bases between them. Germline V lookup: CDR1 MNHEY, CDR2 SVGEGT. CDR3 protein: CASSYPKEQFF. The CDR3 nucleotides are TGTGCCAGCAGTTACCCGAAGGAGCAGTTCTTC.

Ten or more counts support this clonotype. This chain uses TRBV6-1 with TRBJ1-5; 7 bases map to TRBD1. The CDR3 consists of 17 residues. The germline CDR1 and CDR2 sequences are MNHNS and SASEGT. V shed 5 bases, J shed 8 bases, and the junction held 18 bases outside the gene matches. CDR3: CASSRGGTAISVEPQHF. The CDR3 coding sequence is TGTGCCAGCAGTCGAGGAGGGACAGCAATCAGTGTAGAGCCCCAGCATTTT.

In this sample, this clonotype turned up many times. This chain joins TRBV19 and TRBJ1-1; D may be TRBD1 (5 bases). This CDR3 comprises 14 residues. V was clipped by 6 bases and J by 3 bases, with 14 bases between them. Germline V gene lookup returns CDR1 LNHDA and CDR2 SQIVND (reference sequence). The CDR3 sequence is CASRIQVGYTEAFF. The CDR3 DNA reads TGTGCCAGTAGGATACAGGTGGGGTACACTGAAGCTTTCTTT.

This chain connects TRBV4-2 to TRBJ1-2, with 8 bases aligning to TRBD1. J lost 6 bases, V lost 1 base, and 7 bases had no gene match. CDR1 and CDR2 (germline): LGHNA, YNFKEQ. This CDR3 has 15 amino acids. CDR3 amino acids: CASSQVDGQGDGYTF. CDR3 nucleotides: TGTGCCAGCAGCCAAGTAGATGGACAGGGAGATGGCTACACCTTC.

The genes are TRBV5-8 and TRBJ1-6; D remains unclear. The CDR3 extends over 17 amino acids. The germline gives CDR1 SGHTS, CDR2 YDEGEE. V lost 0 bases and J 0 bases, leaving 10 bases between the germline ends. CDR3 loop: CASSLGQVLSYNSPLHF. The CDR3 region has the DNA TGTGCCAGCAGCTTGGGTCAAGTGCTCTCCTATAATTCACCCCTCCACTTT.

This clonotype was observed a few times. This chain connects TRBV3-1 to TRBJ1-3; the D is unclear. V was cut by 2 bases and J by 4 bases, with 12 bases left in between. The CDR3 consists of 15 residues. Germline-derived CDR1 and CDR2 are LGHDT and YNNKEL (reference sequence). The CDR3 bases are TGTGCCAGCAGCCAAAACGGAGGGTCCGGAAACACCATATATTTT. Translating gives CASSQNGGSGNTIYF.

This clonotype appeared a few times. This may arise from a read error, as a much more abundant clone is one base away. The V gene is TRBV11-1, the J gene TRBJ2-1; 9 bases align to TRBD2. Germline values: CDR1 SGHAT, CDR2 FQDESV (reference sequence). The CDR3 totals 14 residues. The CDR3 spells CASSQTLAGNEQSF. CDR3 nucleotides: TGTGCCAGCAGCCAGACACTAGCGGGCAATGAGCAGTCCTTC.